A selection of T cell receptor beta chains follows, all from one sample in a study of OX40 agonist ivuxolimab in advanced cancers. TCRdb's table, derived via immunoSEQ multiplex PCR, lists solely in-frame clones and lacks some. The table shows some 60,000 clones, with approximately 87% occurring only once. Sample: CD4+ or CD8+ T cells sorted from blood, taken in a trial of the OX40 agonist ivuxolimab. The receptors were gathered from an adult with an advanced solid tumor such as melanoma, head and neck, liver or kidney cancer. Both conserved end residues are part of each CDR3. The order of the fields is clone size, V gene, J gene, D gene, CDR3 protein, CDR3 DNA. The D gene is left open where the match is weak. A row's size may be missing; if present it is once, few, many or a size class.

few	TRBV9	TRBJ2-3	.	CASSVEAGWDTDTQYF	TGTGCCAGCAGCGTAGAAGCAGGGTGGGACACAGATACGCAGTATTTT
.	TRBV14	TRBJ2-7	TRBD2	CASSQGLLSGTSYEQYF	TGTGCCAGCAGCCAAGGTTTATTGAGCGGGACCTCCTACGAGCAGTACTTC
.	TRBV28	TRBJ1-1	.	CASSGTRNTEAFF	TGTGCCAGCAGTGGAACCAGGAACACTGAAGCTTTCTTT
once	TRBV7-9	TRBJ1-5	.	CASSLDGNQPQHF	TGTGCCAGCAGCTTAGATGGCAATCAGCCCCAGCATTTT
.	TRBV5-4	TRBJ2-3	.	CAGSLVGNTDTQYF	TGTGCCGGATCACTAGTGGGAAACACAGATACGCAGTATTTT
.	TRBV9	TRBJ2-2	TRBD2	CASSERGGNTGELFF	TGTGCCAGCAGCGAGCGGGGGGGGAACACCGGGGAGCTGTTTTTT
.	TRBV6-5	TRBJ1-2	TRBD1	CASSYSKVTGKGGYTF	TGTGCCAGCAGTTACTCGAAAGTGACAGGGAAAGGAGGCTACACCTTC
.	TRBV6-1	TRBJ2-2	TRBD2	CASRVSGSNTGELFF	TGTGCCAGCAGGGTTAGCGGGAGTAACACCGGGGAGCTGTTTTTT
once	TRBV7-9	TRBJ1-5	.	CASSLSGNQPQHF	TGTGCCAGCAGCTTATCGGGGAATCAGCCCCAGCATTTT
.	TRBV29-1	TRBJ1-2	.	CSVLRENYGYTF	TGCAGCGTTCTGAGGGAGAACTATGGCTACACCTTC
.	TRBV6-5	TRBJ2-3	TRBD2	CASSSWTSGRPQYF	TGTGCCAGCAGTTCCTGGACTAGCGGGAGGCCGCAGTATTTT
.	TRBV9	TRBJ1-6	.	CASSAKNSPLHF	TGTGCCAGCAGCGCCAAGAATTCACCCCTCCACTTT
.	TRBV4-2	TRBJ1-3	TRBD1	CASSRDSNPGNTIYF	TGTGCCAGCAGCCGGGACAGCAATCCTGGAAACACCATATATTTT
.	TRBV7-8	TRBJ2-3	.	CASSPSGLGTDTQYF	TGTGCCAGCAGCCCCTCGGGACTGGGCACAGATACGCAGTATTTT
few	TRBV10-1	TRBJ1-2	.	CASSEYRDYGYTF	TGCGCCAGCAGTGAGTACAGGGACTATGGCTACACCTTC
.	TRBV10-2	TRBJ2-2	.	CASSTIGGYTGELFF	TGCGCCAGCAGTACAATCGGGGGATACACCGGGGAGCTGTTTTTT
.	TRBV27	TRBJ2-1	TRBD1	CASSLSGTGGGEQFF	TGTGCCAGCAGTTTATCAGGGACAGGGGGTGGTGAGCAGTTCTTC
once	TRBV28	TRBJ2-1	TRBD2	CASKQLAGEQFF	TGTGCCAGCAAGCAACTAGCGGGAGAGCAGTTCTTC
.	TRBV15	TRBJ2-2	TRBD1	CATRDRNTGELFF	TGTGCCACTAGGGACAGGAACACCGGGGAGCTGTTTTTT
.	TRBV9	TRBJ2-2	TRBD1	CASNTGGDGELFF	TGTGCCAGCAACACAGGGGGCGACGGGGAGCTGTTTTTT
.	TRBV9	TRBJ2-7	TRBD2	CASSVADSGNYEQYF	TGTGCCAGCAGCGTAGCCGATAGCGGGAACTACGAGCAGTACTTC
.	TRBV6-6	TRBJ1-2	.	CAAGRDGYTF	TGTGCCGCGGGGCGCGATGGCTACACCTTC
.	TRBV4-2	TRBJ1-4	TRBD1	CASRGTGARLDEKLFF	TGTGCCAGCAGGGGGACAGGGGCCCGGCTGGATGAAAAACTGTTTTTT
.	TRBV11-3	TRBJ2-1	TRBD1	CASSKGQGARNEQFF	TGTGCCAGCAGTAAGGGACAGGGGGCGCGTAATGAGCAGTTCTTC
.	TRBV10-2	TRBJ2-2	.	CASTPRPNTGELFF	TGCGCCAGCACCCCCCGACCGAACACCGGGGAGCTGTTTTTT
.	TRBV18	TRBJ1-3	TRBD1	CASSHTRQGNGNTIYF	TGTGCCAGCTCACATACAAGACAGGGGAATGGAAACACCATATATTTT
.	TRBV18	TRBJ2-7	.	CASSRSGGYEQYF	TGTGCCAGCTCAAGGTCTGGGGGCTACGAGCAGTACTTC
.	TRBV19	TRBJ1-2	.	CASSSMGYTF	TGTGCCAGTAGTTCCATGGGCTACACCTTC
.	TRBV13	TRBJ1-1	.	CASSLHSGRATEAFF	TGTGCCAGCAGCTTACATTCAGGCAGGGCGACTGAAGCTTTCTTT
.	TRBV15	TRBJ2-1	TRBD2	CATSRAGGRAGNEQFF	TGTGCCACCAGCAGAGCTGGCGGGAGGGCTGGCAATGAGCAGTTCTTC
many	TRBV10-3	TRBJ1-2	.	CAIGGDRAYGYTF	TGTGCCATCGGGGGCGATAGGGCCTATGGCTACACCTTC
.	TRBV21-1	TRBJ2-1	.	CASSNVQRENEQFF	TGTGCCAGCAGCAATGTCCAGCGGGAGAATGAGCAGTTCTTC
few	TRBV7-8	TRBJ2-5	TRBD2	CASTRVAGGQETQYF	TGTGCCAGCACCCGTGTAGCGGGGGGTCAAGAGACCCAGTACTTC
.	TRBV7-2	TRBJ1-4	.	CASSLAAGAKGNEKLFF	TGTGCCAGCAGCTTAGCGGCAGGAGCAAAGGGTAATGAAAAACTGTTTTTT
.	TRBV7-9	TRBJ2-1	.	CASSQQQNEQFF	TGTGCCAGCAGCCAACAGCAGAATGAGCAGTTCTTC
.	TRBV2	TRBJ1-4	TRBD1	CASSSGTGFEKLFF	TGTGCCAGCAGTTCCGGGACAGGGTTTGAAAAACTGTTTTTT
.	TRBV6-1	TRBJ2-3	.	CASSHLLDTQYF	TGTGCCAGCAGTCACCTTTTGGATACGCAGTATTTT
.	TRBV6-1	TRBJ2-3	TRBD1	CASMDRGRTDTQYF	TGTGCCAGCATGGACAGGGGAAGGACAGATACGCAGTATTTT
once	TRBV7-8	TRBJ2-1	TRBD2	CASSARLAGGFNEQFF	TGTGCCAGCAGCGCTAGACTAGCGGGGGGTTTCAATGAGCAGTTCTTC
.	TRBV6-6	TRBJ2-5	TRBD1	CASRAGGEKQETQYF	TGTGCCAGCAGGGCAGGGGGAGAGAAACAAGAGACCCAGTACTTC
.	TRBV18	TRBJ1-2	.	CASSPDGHGYTF	TGTGCCAGCTCACCAGATGGACATGGCTACACCTTC
.	TRBV30	TRBJ2-2	.	CAWRQTANTGELFF	TGTGCCTGGAGACAGACAGCGAACACCGGGGAGCTGTTTTTT
once	TRBV7-2	TRBJ2-1	TRBD2	CASSQAGGSGNEQFF	TGTGCCAGCAGCCAAGCGGGAGGTAGCGGCAATGAGCAGTTCTTC
.	TRBV2	TRBJ1-2	.	CASSAVYGYTF	TGTGCCAGCAGTGCCGTCTATGGCTACACCTTC
once	TRBV28	TRBJ1-5	.	CASSLGGQVGRQPQHF	TGTGCCAGCAGTTTAGGAGGCCAGGTAGGAAGGCAGCCCCAGCATTTT
.	TRBV21-1	TRBJ1-1	.	CASGGLYKTNTEAFF	TGTGCCAGCGGGGGGCTGTATAAAACCAACACTGAAGCTTTCTTT
.	TRBV28	TRBJ1-5	TRBD1	CASRHPRDRGSRQPQHF	TGTGCCAGCAGACACCCTCGGGACAGGGGGTCGCGACAGCCCCAGCATTTT
.	TRBV19	TRBJ1-1	.	CASSIFPYATEAFF	TGTGCCAGTAGTATTTTTCCGTACGCCACTGAAGCTTTCTTT
.	TRBV20-1	TRBJ2-1	.	CSASGYNEQFF	TGCAGTGCTAGCGGATACAATGAGCAGTTCTTC
once	TRBV4-1	TRBJ1-2	.	CASSQGGTYGYTF	TGCGCCAGCAGCCAAGGAGGGACTTATGGCTACACCTTC
.	TRBV7-9	TRBJ1-1	TRBD1	CASSPSRDRVGAEAFF	TGTGCCAGCAGCCCGTCCCGGGACAGGGTGGGGGCTGAAGCTTTCTTT
.	TRBV15	TRBJ1-5	.	CATRDSGEPQHF	TGTGCCACCCGAGACAGCGGGGAGCCCCAGCATTTT
.	TRBV2	TRBJ1-1	.	CASSAFVHTEAFF	TGTGCCAGCAGTGCGTTCGTTCACACTGAAGCTTTCTTT
.	TRBV5-4	TRBJ2-1	.	CASSAGNGVNEQFF	TGTGCCAGCAGCGCCGGGAACGGGGTCAATGAGCAGTTCTTC
.	TRBV11-2	TRBJ1-6	.	CASSLSAAYNSPLHF	TGTGCCAGCAGCTTATCCGCGGCCTATAATTCACCCCTCCACTTT
few	TRBV10-1	TRBJ1-2	TRBD1	CASSGDRGSYGYTF	TGCGCCAGCAGTGGGGACAGGGGCTCCTATGGCTACACCTTC
.	TRBV2	TRBJ1-5	.	CASSKVQGSNQPQHF	TGTGCCAGCAGTAAGGTGCAGGGTAGCAATCAGCCCCAGCATTTT
.	TRBV10-3	TRBJ2-2	.	CANSEGHTGELFF	TGTGCCAATTCCGAGGGGCACACCGGGGAGCTGTTTTTT
.	TRBV28	TRBJ2-7	.	CASNRGYEQYF	TGTGCCAGCAACCGGGGCTACGAGCAGTACTTC